The T cell receptor (beta chain) under discussion was sequenced for a study of cytomegalovirus exposure and HLA in healthy donors. Both 60 Vbeta primers and 13 Jbeta primers went into the PCR. The method was immunoSEQ multiplex PCR; TCRdb's version includes in-frame clones alone and lacks a portion of them. The table lists under 200,000 clones, roughly 73% of them singletons, with 1.8% in the top ten. Germline CDR1 reads MNHEY; CDR2 reads SVGAGI. This CDR3 has 13 amino acids. Trimming removed 6 bases from V and 5 bases from J; junction bases left unmatched: 6. The chain is built from TRBV6-5 and TRBJ1-1; TRBD1 matches at 7 bases. The clonotype comes from a woman aged 25 to 39 in good health and CMV-seronegative. The sequenced sample was PBMCs. The CDR3 sequence: CASSHRGGTEAFF. In DNA, the CDR3 is TGTGCCAGCAGCCACAGGGGCGGGACTGAAGCTTTCTTT.